Presented here are 24 T cell receptor beta chains from one specimen sequenced in a study of CD8 T cells in Susac syndrome. The RNA, about 0.5 to 1 ug, was put through reverse transcription using random hexamers. Using its own MiXCR run on the immunoSEQ multiplex PCR reads, TCRdb lists one record per CDR3 protein. The profile shows around 230,000 distinct CDR3 sequences, roughly 96% of them singletons. Specimen: CD4+ T cells from PBMCs. Every receptor here comes from a human donor with multiple sclerosis.

V gene TRBV3-1 combines with J gene TRBJ2-7; D call uncertain. CDR1 is LGHDT and CDR2 is YNNKEL in the germline V gene (reference sequence). Trimming took off 3 bases at V and 2 bases at J, with 11 bases between the two ends. The CDR3 sequence is 14 residues long. CDR3 protein: CASSHSDLAYEQYF. The CDR3 nucleotides read TGTGCCAGCAGCCATTCGGACCTAGCCTACGAGCAGTACTTC.

Here the CDR3 DNA reads TGCAGCGCCTCAGGGGGGCGCGGCACAGATACGCAGTATTTT. Residues: CSASGGRGTDTQYF. The chain recombines TRBV29-1 with TRBJ2-3, with D perhaps matching TRBD1 (7 bases). Deletions cut 7 bases from V and 1 base from J, with 15 bases between. Germline V gene data show CDR1 as SQVTM and CDR2 as ANQGSEA. The CDR3 contains 14 residues.

This chain connects TRBV15 to TRBJ2-3; tentatively, D is TRBD2 (6 bases). This CDR3 has 17 residues. Germline CDR1 and CDR2: LNHNV and YYDKDF (reference sequence). Trimming took 2 bases from V and 2 from J, leaving 17 bases between them. The CDR3 protein is CATSRFRGTETTDTQYF. The CDR3 DNA follows: TGTGCCACCAGCAGATTTCGCGGGACGGAGACCACAGATACGCAGTATTTT.

The chain couples TRBV30 to TRBJ2-1; maybe TRBD2 (6 bases). The CDR3 totals 13 residues. Germline V gene sequence: CDR1 GTSNPN, CDR2 SVGIG (reference sequence). V lost 2 bases and J 7 bases, leaving 12 bases between the germline ends. CDR3 DNA: TGTGCCTGGAGTCCCGGGCTAGCGAATGAGCAGTTCTTC. It yields the protein CAWSPGLANEQFF.

The chain recombines TRBV25-1 with TRBJ2-7; D perhaps matches TRBD1 (5 bases). Trimming took 5 bases from V and 2 from J, leaving 13 bases between them. Germline V gene sequence: CDR1 MGHDK, CDR2 SYGVNS. CDR3 size: 14 residues. DNA of the CDR3: TGTGCCAGCAGTTACACAGGCCCCACCTACGAGCAGTACTTC. This sequence encodes CASSYTGPTYEQYF.

Here the CDR3 reads CASSDTGQGAYGYYGYTF. Here the CDR3 DNA reads TGTGCCAGCAGCGATACTGGACAGGGGGCGTACGGATACTATGGCTACACCTTC. The chain links TRBV7-9 to TRBJ1-2; 11 nucleotides agree with TRBD1. V lost 5 bases and J lost 3; bases outside the gene matches: 14. The germline gives CDR1 SEHNR, CDR2 FQNEAQ (reference sequence). The CDR3 length is 18 residues.

The chain recombines TRBV3-1 with TRBJ2-1; 10 bases are shared with TRBD2. The CDR3 has 18 amino acids. V lost 1 base, J lost 4 bases, and 10 bases stayed unmatched. Per germline, CDR1 LGHDT and CDR2 YNNKEL (reference sequence). The CDR3 sequence is CASSQGGSGGSRYNEQFF. CDR3 bases: TGTGCCAGCAGCCAAGGTGGTAGCGGGGGGTCCCGTTACAATGAGCAGTTCTTC.

The J gene is TRBJ2-7, the V gene TRBV15, with a weak D call TRBD1 (5 bases). V was shortened by 4 bases and J by 1 base, with 17 bases between the two germline ends. The CDR3 extends over 16 amino acids. Germline lookup yields CDR1 LNHNV and CDR2 YYDKDF (reference sequence). CDR3 protein: CATSNELQDTSYEQYF. The CDR3 nucleotides read TGTGCCACCAGCAATGAACTACAGGATACATCCTACGAGCAGTACTTC.

Of note for this clonotype: The junction departs from germline at one end; a sequencing error may be responsible. The chain combines TRBV30 with TRBJ2-1, with TRBD2 as a possible D gene (6 bases). CDR1 and CDR2 (germline): GTSNPN, SVGIG (reference sequence). There are 13 residues in the CDR3. The CDR3 DNA sequence: TGTGCCTGGACCCTTACCTTTTCGGGGGACCCTCTTTTC. Translation: CAWTLTFSGDPLF.

The genes are TRBV25-1 and TRBJ1-1, with a possible D match to TRBD1 (6 bases). The CDR3 loop spans 14 amino acids. The V gene lost 5 bases and the J gene lost 6 bases, with 16 bases spanning the gap. Germline CDR1 MGHDK, CDR2 SYGVNS. The CDR3 DNA sequence: TGTGCCAGCAGTCGGAACAGGGTTGGGGCTGAAGCTTTCTTT. Amino acids: CASSRNRVGAEAFF.

This rearrangement joins TRBV6-5 to TRBJ1-1; possible D gene TRBD1, 5 bases. Germline V gene lookup returns CDR1 MNHEY and CDR2 SVGAGI. V lost 2 bases and J 3 bases, leaving 19 bases between the germline ends. CDR3 size: 17 residues. The CDR3 loop reads CASSYHAIRDPDTEAFF. The CDR3 DNA sequence: TGTGCCAGCAGTTACCACGCAATCCGGGACCCGGACACTGAAGCTTTCTTT.

The chain joins TRBV24-1 to TRBJ2-1; no clear D gene. The CDR3 runs to 16 residues. V lost 3 bases, J lost 2 bases, and 13 bases lay in between. CDR1 and CDR2 from the germline V gene are KGHDR and SFDVKD. CDR3 amino acids: CATSDRKATTYNEQFF. The CDR3 bases are TGTGCCACCAGTGATCGAAAAGCGACGACCTACAATGAGCAGTTCTTC.

The genes are TRBV29-1 and TRBJ2-2; 12 bases map to TRBD2. The CDR3 is 14 amino acids. Germline assignment: CDR1 SQVTM and CDR2 ANQGSEA. V gave up 6 bases and J gave up 6 bases; unmatched junction bases: 5. The DNA of the CDR3 is TGCAGCGTCGCTAGCGGGGGGGCATCCGGGGAGCTGTTTTTT. This codes for CSVASGGASGELFF.

The genes are TRBV12-3 or TRBV12-4 and TRBJ2-7, with TRBD1 matching over 10 bases. The CDR3 consists of 16 residues. V lost 6 bases, J lost 5 bases, and 13 bases stayed unmatched. CDR3 loop: CASRGTGAKRSDEQYF. Here the CDR3 DNA reads TGTGCCAGCAGGGGGACAGGGGCAAAAAGAAGCGACGAGCAGTACTTC.

The chain is built from TRBV7-9 and TRBJ1-2, with 12 bases identical to TRBD1. V was pared by 5 bases and J by 7 bases, with 8 bases of the junction left unmatched. Germline V gene data show CDR1 as SEHNR and CDR2 as FQNEAQ (reference sequence). The CDR3 consists of 15 residues. In DNA form, the CDR3 reads TGTGCCAGCAGCCCCCCGGGACAGGGGGCGTTTGGCTACACCTTC. Protein: CASSPPGQGAFGYTF.

This chain uses TRBV28 with TRBJ2-3; possible D gene TRBD2, 6 bases. Germline V gives CDR1 MDHEN, CDR2 SYDVKM. This CDR3 is built from 17 residues. The germline V and J ends were trimmed by 5 bases and 5 bases, with 23 bases remaining between them. CDR3 coding DNA: TGTGCCAGCAGTCCCGTCCAGGGACTCCTTATCGGAGATACGCAGTATTTT. It codes for CASSPVQGLLIGDTQYF. The complete variable domain, with remaining parts taken from reference TRBV28 and TRBJ2-3, reads DVKVTQSSRYLVKRTGEKVFLECVQDMDHENMFWYRQDPGLGLRLIYFSYDVKMKEKGDIPEGYSVSREKKERFSLILESASTNQTSMYLCASSPVQGLLIGDTQYFGPGTRLTVL.

This rearrangement joins TRBV6-1 to TRBJ1-1; 7 bases line up with TRBD1. The CDR3 has 15 amino acids. J gave up 8 bases and V 5 bases, and 14 bases lay outside the gene matches. Germline V gives CDR1 MNHNS, CDR2 SASEGT. Written as DNA, the CDR3 is TGTGCCAGCAGTAGGAGCGGGACAGCGACATTCGAAGCTTTCTTT. It specifies CASSRSGTATFEAFF.

The chain recombines TRBV3-1 with TRBJ1-2; no definite D call. CDR1 is LGHDT and CDR2 is YNNKEL in the germline V gene (reference sequence). V was pared by 6 bases and J by 8 bases, with 22 bases between. The CDR3 has 15 amino acids. CDR3 bases: TGTGCCAGCAGTCGTTGGCAGACATCGAAGGGAGGCTACACCTTC. This translates into CASSRWQTSKGGYTF.

This chain links TRBV20-1 with TRBJ2-5; 9 bases align to TRBD2. V dropped 6 bases and J dropped 4; count of bases not matched to a gene: 9. Germline CDR1 reads DFQATT; CDR2 reads SNEGSKA (reference sequence). CDR3 length: 14 amino acids. Written as DNA, the CDR3 is TGCAGTGCAGAAGCGGGGGGTTTGGCAGAGACCCAGTACTTC. This translates into CSAEAGGLAETQYF.

J is TRBJ1-2 and V is TRBV9; 9 bases line up with TRBD1. Germline V gives CDR1 SGDLS, CDR2 YYNGEE. CDR3 length equals 14 residues. V lost 3 bases to trimming and J lost 8 bases; unmatched junction nucleotides: 8. CDR3 loop: CASSAEQGARGYTF. DNA for the CDR3: TGTGCCAGCAGCGCGGAACAGGGGGCGAGGGGCTACACCTTC.

This clonotype was counted a single time. The chain combines TRBV6-2 or TRBV6-3 with TRBJ2-1; 9 bases are shared with TRBD2. Germline V CDR1 and CDR2: MNHEY, SVGEGT. With 7 bases clipped from V and 8 bases from J, the junction kept 9 bases outside the gene matches. This CDR3 has 14 residues. Here the CDR3 reads CASNLLAGLHEQFF. The CDR3, as DNA: TGTGCCAGCAACCTGCTAGCGGGGTTACATGAGCAGTTCTTC.

This chain joins TRBV28 and TRBJ1-2; D is possibly TRBD1 (6 bases). Germline V gene data show CDR1 as MDHEN and CDR2 as SYDVKM. The CDR3 is 12 residues long. With 5 bases removed from V and 7 bases from J, the gap between germline ends came to 11 bases. CDR3 loop: CASSLDRLGYTF. CDR3 in DNA: TGTGCCAGCAGTCTAGACAGGCTTGGCTACACCTTC.

The rearrangement joins TRBV12-3 or TRBV12-4 to TRBJ1-5; D gene unclear. Trimming cost V 3 bases and J 0 bases, with 12 bases left between them. The CDR3 is 16 amino acids. The CDR3 region has the DNA TGTGCCAGCAGTTTCACAGCAAGGAATAGCAATCAGCCCCAGCATTTT. This translates into CASSFTARNSNQPQHF.

In its sample, this clonotype was seen once. The chain employs TRBV23-1 and TRBJ1-1; tentatively, D is TRBD1 (5 bases). TRBV23-1 is given ORF status, its function remaining uncertain. The length of the CDR3 is 15 residues. V was trimmed by 6 bases and J by 1 base, leaving 15 bases between them. CDR3 residues: CASRKGQGWNTEAFF. The CDR3 coding sequence is TGCGCCAGCAGGAAGGGGCAGGGATGGAACACTGAAGCTTTCTTT.